The 24 T cell receptor beta chains listed next were all sequenced from one sample in a study of regulatory T cells in long-lasting Graves disease. iRepertoire HTBI primers and Arm-PCR of CDR3 regions built TCR beta libraries. TCRdb re-derived calls from the multiplex PCR reads in MiXCR, one entry per CDR3 protein. The table has under 700,000 distinct CDR3 sequences, 16% seen once. Time point: newly diagnosed GD, antithyroid drugs for less than 3 months. With RNA extracted from PBMCs as input, the TCR library was made. These same records also appear under a second study, on T cells in Graves' hyperthyroidism and ophthalmopathy.

The sample here was peripheral blood mononuclear cells (PBMCs), taken at new diagnosis, from a patient treated with antithyroid drugs. Every receptor here comes from a woman aged 35-60 years with Graves disease.

This clonotype has a handful of counts. V and J are TRBV7-9 and TRBJ1-1; TRBD1 is a possible D gene (6 bases). The V gene lost 2 bases and the J gene lost 1 base, with 11 bases spanning the gap. CDR3 length: 15 residues. Germline V gives CDR1 SEHNR, CDR2 FQNEAQ (reference sequence). This CDR3 reads CASSLFGTSNTEAFF. The CDR3 DNA reads TGTGCCAGCAGCTTATTCGGGACATCGAACACTGAAGCTTTCTTT.

This clonotype was detected many times. The V and J genes are TRBV2 and TRBJ1-5; no reliable D call. Germline lookup yields CDR1 SNHLY and CDR2 FYNNEI. Trimming shortened V by 7 bases and J by 4 bases, and 14 bases separated the two germline ends. CDR3 length equals 14 residues. The DNA for the CDR3 is TGTGCCAGCAACCAGTACAGCTTGAATCAGCCCCAGCATTTT. Its protein product is CASNQYSLNQPQHF.

This clonotype was recorded at least ten times. The chain joins TRBV29-1 to TRBJ1-1; weak D call: TRBD1 (6 bases). Germline values: CDR1 SQVTM, CDR2 ANQGSEA. V lost 2 bases and J lost 4, with 11 bases in between. The CDR3 length is 13 residues. CDR3 sequence: CSVEQGSGTEAFF. The CDR3 region has the DNA TGCAGCGTTGAACAGGGGTCGGGCACTGAAGCTTTCTTT.

The chain links TRBV20-1 to TRBJ2-7; no firm D call. Germline values: CDR1 DFQATT, CDR2 SNEGSKA (reference sequence). V gave up 6 bases and J gave up 0 bases, with 12 bases separating them. This CDR3 is 13 amino acids long. The CDR3 DNA follows: TGCAGTGCAATGACAAGTAGCTCCTACGAGCAGTACTTC. It encodes CSAMTSSSYEQYF.

This clonotype has a count of ten or more. V usage is TRBV10-1 and J usage is TRBJ1-2; D uncertain. This CDR3 is built from 12 residues. V was pared by 2 bases and J by 3 bases, with 4 bases between. Per germline, CDR1 WNHNN and CDR2 SYGVQD (reference sequence). This CDR3 reads CASSEAYYGYTF. The CDR3 DNA reads as TGCGCCAGCAGTGAGGCCTACTATGGCTACACCTTC.

This clonotype was detected many times. The chain links TRBV11-3 to TRBJ2-1; TRBD1 might be the D (5 bases). Trimming stripped 2 bases from V and 3 bases from J, with 8 bases between. CDR1 and CDR2 (germline): SGHNT, YENEEA. The CDR3 has 14 residues. The CDR3 region is CASSLQGHYNEQFF. DNA for the CDR3: TGTGCCAGCAGCTTACAGGGCCACTACAATGAGCAGTTCTTC.

At least ten counts were recorded for this clonotype. The rearrangement links TRBV10-3 to TRBJ1-1, with 9 nucleotides matching TRBD1. Germline values: CDR1 ENHRY, CDR2 SYGVKD. V trimming: 10 bases; J trimming: 3 bases; junction bases outside the gene matches: 6. CDR3 length: 13 amino acids. The CDR3 region is CATRQGEDTEAFF. The DNA of the CDR3 is TGTGCCACACGACAGGGGGAGGACACTGAAGCTTTCTTT.

At least ten counts were recorded for this clonotype. CDR3 nucleotide sequence: TGTGCCAGCACCCAGGGACAGTTCTACGAGCAGTACTTC. Its protein product is CASTQGQFYEQYF. J is TRBJ2-7 and V is TRBV12-3 or TRBV12-4; 7 bases map to TRBD1. This CDR3 has 13 amino acids. J was trimmed by 3 bases and V by 7 bases; bases with no gene match: 6.

This sequence joins TRBV6-1 and TRBJ1-4, with D possibly matching TRBD1 (5 bases). V shed 6 bases and J shed 7 bases, with 15 bases lying between them. The CDR3 runs to 14 residues. CDR1 and CDR2 from the germline V gene are MNHNS and SASEGT. The CDR3 here is CASRPTRAGEKLFF. Written as DNA, the CDR3 is TGTGCCAGCAGGCCAACCAGGGCTGGTGAAAAACTGTTTTTT.

This clonotype occurred many times. The chain employs TRBV3-1 and TRBJ2-1, with D hard to call. Germline V gene data show CDR1 as LGHDT and CDR2 as YNNKEL (reference sequence). Trimming took off 1 base at V and 6 bases at J, with 13 bases between the two ends. The CDR3 length is 15 residues. The CDR3 bases are TGTGCCAGCAGCCAAGGAGACTGGGGATTCAATGAGCAGTTCTTC. This encodes CASSQGDWGFNEQFF.

This clonotype was recorded many times. CDR3 coding DNA: TGTGCCAGCAGCCTGGGACAGGCCTCGAATCAGCCCCAGCATTTT. This encodes CASSLGQASNQPQHF. The chain carries TRBV3-1 and TRBJ1-5; the match to TRBD1 covers 8 bases. V was clipped by 4 bases and J by 4 bases; unmatched bases: 6. The CDR3 contains 15 residues. The V gene's germline CDR1 is LGHDT and CDR2 YNNKEL (reference sequence).

The chain employs TRBV4-2 and TRBJ1-5; 9 nucleotides line up with TRBD1. This CDR3 contains 18 residues. Germline V gene lookup returns CDR1 LGHNA and CDR2 YNFKEQ. V was clipped by 0 bases and J by 3 bases; unmatched bases: 9. The CDR3 protein is CASSQDLGGQGNNQPQHF. DNA for the CDR3: TGTGCCAGCAGCCAAGATCTTGGCGGACAGGGGAACAATCAGCCCCAGCATTTT.

For this clonotype: It may be a read error: a sequence one base away is much more abundant. Likely a read error: the CDR3 ends without its conserved phenylalanine or tryptophan. The CDR3: CASSFLGRGNSPLHL. CDR3 DNA: TGTGCCAGCAGCTTCTTGGGCAGGGGCAATTCACCCCTCCACCTT. The chain has TRBV11-2 and TRBJ1-6; D is perhaps TRBD1 (6 bases). This CDR3 spans 15 amino acids. Germline V gene lookup returns CDR1 SGHAT and CDR2 FQNNGV. V lost 3 bases and J 7 bases, leaving 13 bases between the germline ends.

This clonotype was seen ten or more times. The chain is built from TRBV6-2 or TRBV6-3 and TRBJ2-1; D uncertain. Germline lookup yields CDR1 MNHEY and CDR2 SVGEGT. This CDR3 has 13 residues. V lost 0 bases and J 5 bases, leaving 5 bases between the germline ends. The CDR3 reads CASSYSENNEQFF. The CDR3 nucleotides are TGTGCCAGCAGTTACTCGGAGAACAATGAGCAGTTCTTC.

The table lists this clonotype with many counts. The chain recombines TRBV7-9 with TRBJ2-5; D is unclear. CDR3 length equals 13 residues. Trimming removed 7 bases at V and 5 bases at J, with 14 bases between. CDR1 is SEHNR, CDR2 FQNEAQ, per germline (reference sequence). CDR3 in DNA: TGTGCCAGCACCCCTGGTGTGGGTGAGACCCAGTACTTC. It codes for CASTPGVGETQYF.

This rearrangement joins TRBV7-9 to TRBJ1-4, with D perhaps matching TRBD1 (6 bases). This CDR3 has 15 amino acids. V dropped 2 bases and J dropped 5 bases, with 12 bases sitting between them. Looked up from germline, CDR1 is SEHNR and CDR2 is FQNEAQ (reference sequence). In nucleotides, the CDR3 is TGTGCCAGCAGCTTAAGAACAGACAGGAATGAAAAACTGTTTTTT. It is translated as CASSLRTDRNEKLFF.

This clonotype was counted ten times or more. The rearrangement uses TRBV12-3 or TRBV12-4 and TRBJ2-1, with 9 bases aligning to TRBD2. This CDR3 has 16 residues. After removal of 7 bases from V and 10 bases from J, the junction contained 17 bases not matched to a gene. CDR3 in DNA: TGTGCCAGCATTCCTGGGCGGGGCGGGGGGGCCAGGGAGCAGTTCTTC. This encodes CASIPGRGGGAREQFF.

This clonotype was seen ten or more times. The chain employs TRBV6-1 and TRBJ1-1, with unresolved D. Germline V CDR1 and CDR2: MNHNS, SASEGT. The CDR3 runs to 13 residues. V was trimmed by 3 bases and J by 1 base, leaving 6 bases between them. CDR3: CASSDYRNTEAFF. Written as DNA, the CDR3 is TGTGCCAGCAGTGATTATAGGAACACTGAAGCTTTCTTT.

The chain links TRBV7-9 to TRBJ1-3; D remains ambiguous. From germline, CDR1 is SEHNR and CDR2 FQNEAQ (reference sequence). The V end lost 2 bases, the J end lost 0 bases, and 11 bases lay between the germline ends. The CDR3 is 16 amino acids. This CDR3 reads CASSLLVPSSGNTIYF. For the CDR3, the DNA is TGTGCCAGCAGCTTATTAGTCCCGAGCTCTGGAAACACCATATATTTT.

This clonotype was detected many times. V and J are TRBV14 and TRBJ2-3; weak D call: TRBD2 (5 bases). The CDR3 covers 12 residues. Germline V CDR1 and CDR2: SGHDN, FVKESK. V lost 2 bases, J lost 7 bases, and 7 bases lay in between. CDR3 in amino acids: CASSQSGNTQYF. In nucleotides, the CDR3 is TGTGCCAGCAGCCAATCCGGGAATACGCAGTATTTT. The full variable domain, rest sourced from reference TRBV14 and TRBJ2-3, is EAGVTQFPSHSVIEKGQTVTLRCDPISGHDNLYWYRRVMGKEIKFLLHFVKESKQDESGMPNNRFLAERTGGTYSTLKVQPAELEDSGVYFCASSQSGNTQYFGPGTRLTVL.

This chain uses TRBV2 with TRBJ1-2; 9 bases agree with TRBD1. V lost 6 bases and J lost 7; bases outside the gene matches: 9. From germline, CDR1 is SNHLY and CDR2 FYNNEI. CDR3 length: 14 residues. The CDR3 sequence is CASSPGQGLFGYTF. CDR3 nucleotide sequence: TGTGCCAGCAGCCCCGGACAGGGGCTCTTTGGCTACACCTTC.

This chain uses TRBV30 with TRBJ2-1; D gene uncertain. Trimming took 4 bases from V and 3 from J, leaving 4 bases between them. Looked up from germline, CDR1 is GTSNPN and CDR2 is SVGIG (reference sequence). This CDR3 has 11 amino acids. CDR3 DNA: TGTGCCTGGAAAAACTACAATGAGCAGTTCTTC. Protein product: CAWKNYNEQFF.

This clonotype was recorded at least ten times. V usage is TRBV27 and J usage is TRBJ1-1; possibly TRBD1 for D (5 bases). The ends were cut back, 5 bases at V and 4 bases at J, with 14 bases in the middle. The germline gives CDR1 MNHEY, CDR2 SMNVEV (reference sequence). CDR3 length: 14 residues. In DNA form, the CDR3 reads TGTGCCAGCAGTCTAAGGGAGGGGTTCACTGAAGCTTTCTTT. It specifies CASSLREGFTEAFF.

This sequence joins TRBV20-1 and TRBJ1-1; perhaps TRBD1 as D (5 bases). Trimming took 6 bases from V and 10 from J, leaving 24 bases between them. CDR3 length: 14 residues. Germline V gene data show CDR1 as DFQATT and CDR2 as SNEGSKA (reference sequence). As DNA, the CDR3 is TGCAGTGCCCCCCAGGGACGGTTGAAGGAGAGAGCTTTCTTT. Encoded protein: CSAPQGRLKERAFF.